This T cell receptor (beta chain) was recovered during a study of blood T cells in healthy people across ages. PCR was performed a second time for roughly 7 to 12 cycles using a sample-barcoded 5' primer and a J-beta primer mix. All samples yielded 2.5 million or more CDR3-containing paired-end reads. TCRdb re-derived calls from the 5' RACE reads in MiXCR, one entry per CDR3 protein. Altogether about 1,400,000 distinct CDR3 sequences are present, approximately 42% being singletons, with the ten largest covering around 8%. CDR3 length: 13 residues. Germline CDR1 DFQATT, CDR2 SNEGSKA (reference sequence). The V and J ends lost 3 bases and 6 bases respectively, with 13 bases between them. No fewer than 7 million PBMCs went into each sample. General study findings and limits: Fewer expanded clones and more diversity marked long-lived versus aged donors. Underestimates were what the diversity estimates from one million T cells were considered to be.

About this clonotype itself: Its antigen is currently unknown.

The V gene is TRBV20-1, the J gene TRBJ2-3, with no clear D. Sequenced material: blood. The source of this sequence is a woman aged 18 to 35 in good health. The CDR3 region is CSARAYVGDTQYF. CDR3 sequence (DNA): TGCAGTGCTAGGGCATATGTAGGGGATACGCAGTATTTT.